This T cell receptor (beta chain) was observed in a study of blood T cell repertoires in COVID-19. Method: immunoSEQ multiplex PCR; TCRdb's copy keeps in-frame clones and lacks some. In the table there are some 190,000 clones, 89% of which are singletons. V was pared by 3 bases and J by 5 bases, with 6 bases of the junction left unmatched. The CDR3 sequence is 15 residues long. Germline V lookup: CDR1 SGDLS, CDR2 YYNGEE. Input material: PBMCs or T cells enriched from blood (not recorded which). The rearrangement uses TRBV9 and TRBJ1-1; 11 bases agree with TRBD1. The TCR comes from a woman aged 40 to 50 with acute COVID-19. This CDR3 reads CASSGLGQGATEAFF. CDR3 in DNA: TGTGCCAGCAGCGGACTCGGACAGGGGGCTACTGAAGCTTTCTTT.